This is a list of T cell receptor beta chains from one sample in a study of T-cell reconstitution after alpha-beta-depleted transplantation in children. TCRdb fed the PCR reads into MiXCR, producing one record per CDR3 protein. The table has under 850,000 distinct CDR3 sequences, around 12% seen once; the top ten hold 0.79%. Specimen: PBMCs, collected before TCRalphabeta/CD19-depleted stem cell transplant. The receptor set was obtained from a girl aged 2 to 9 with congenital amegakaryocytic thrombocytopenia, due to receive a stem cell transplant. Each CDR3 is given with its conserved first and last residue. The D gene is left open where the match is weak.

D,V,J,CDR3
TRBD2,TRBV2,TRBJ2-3,CASLAGGPKDTQYF
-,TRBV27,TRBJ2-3,CASSDPTGRSTDTQYF
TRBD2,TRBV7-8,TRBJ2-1,CATLRLAEYNEQFF
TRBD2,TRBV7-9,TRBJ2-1,CASSSGLAGGLPHEQFF
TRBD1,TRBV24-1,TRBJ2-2,CATSDLPGQVEVRNTGELFF
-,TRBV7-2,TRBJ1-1,CASRWEGAIEAFF
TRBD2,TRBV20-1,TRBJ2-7,CSARSDGWLAGVSAYEQYF
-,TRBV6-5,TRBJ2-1,CASSYSVGTDEQFF
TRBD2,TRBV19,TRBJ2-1,CASLRLAGEKNEQFF
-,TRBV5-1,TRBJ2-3,CASSLGLFEGADTQYF
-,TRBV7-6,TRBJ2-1,CASSHSNEQFF
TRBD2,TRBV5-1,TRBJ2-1,CASSLVGSGLSSYNEQFF
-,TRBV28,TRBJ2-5,CASTLGGNRETQYF
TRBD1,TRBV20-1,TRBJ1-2,CSAWDRSYGYTF
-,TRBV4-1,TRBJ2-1,CASSQENNEQFF
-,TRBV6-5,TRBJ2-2,CASSYMTGEAGELFF
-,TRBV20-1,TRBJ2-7,CSASPRLRPSYEQYF
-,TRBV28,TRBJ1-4,CASTHLGTQSGEKLFF
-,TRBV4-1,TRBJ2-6,CASSKTRVFKTSGANVLTF
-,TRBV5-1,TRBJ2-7,CASSFGTGRTYEQYF
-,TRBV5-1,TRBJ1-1,CASSFWGGDVNTEAFF
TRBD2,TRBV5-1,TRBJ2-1,CASSLIAGEGYEQFF
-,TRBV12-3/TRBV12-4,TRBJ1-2,CASSPYRVAVYGYTF
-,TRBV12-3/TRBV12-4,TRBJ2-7,CASTLSAGANYEQYF
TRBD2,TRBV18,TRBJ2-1,CASSTSRRLDNEQFF
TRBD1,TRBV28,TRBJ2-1,CASSSWDRGHNEQFF
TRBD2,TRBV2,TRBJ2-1,CASSLLAGGPPRNEQFF
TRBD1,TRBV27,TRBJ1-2,CASSSRTGAYGYTF
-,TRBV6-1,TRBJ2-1,CASMELATYEQFF
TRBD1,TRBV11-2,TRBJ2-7,CASSFRGQDYEQYF
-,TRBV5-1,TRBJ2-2,CASSSGHRTGELFF
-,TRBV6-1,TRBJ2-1,CASSPLRISSYNEQFF
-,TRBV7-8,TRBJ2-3,CASSLAPPTFTDTQYF
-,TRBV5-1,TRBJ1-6,CASSPDVGRGISGYNSPLHF
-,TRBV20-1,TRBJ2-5,CSAKVLYGFQETQYF
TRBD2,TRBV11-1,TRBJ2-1,CASSFLGLAGASLNEQFF
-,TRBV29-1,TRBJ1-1,CSVAPLGALAEAFF
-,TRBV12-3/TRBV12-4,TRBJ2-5,CASSLASRGLGTQYF
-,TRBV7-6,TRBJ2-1,CASSFSGGPSYNEQFF
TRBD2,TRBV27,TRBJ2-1,CATLPTSGSIEQFF
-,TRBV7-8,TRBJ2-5,CASSLAQTGTGKPETQYF
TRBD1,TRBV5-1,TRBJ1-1,CASSSPRTQGGGTEAFF
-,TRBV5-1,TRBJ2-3,CASSPWRGWEKQGGTDTQYF
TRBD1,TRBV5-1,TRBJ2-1,CASSVTGGVNEQFF
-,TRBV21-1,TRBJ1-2,CASKGPPDPYVYGYTF
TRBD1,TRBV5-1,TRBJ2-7,CASSTRDRAYEQYF
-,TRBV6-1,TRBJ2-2,CAARTDSNTGELFF
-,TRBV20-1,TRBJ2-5,CSARDLTFPHRVAETQYF
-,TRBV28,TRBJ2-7,CASSRPHRVYEQYF
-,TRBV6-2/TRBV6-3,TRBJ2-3,CASSNSEGEALITQYF
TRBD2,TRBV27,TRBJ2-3,CASSPLLASSTDTQYF